These 30 T cell receptor beta chains were all obtained from the same sample, sequenced in a study of blood T cell repertoires in COVID-19. Using immunoSEQ multiplex PCR, the repertoire was profiled, and TCRdb retains in-frame clones only, with some absent. Here the sample spans roughly 290,000 clones, about nine tenths being singletons. Material: peripheral blood. The receptors derive from a woman aged 55-75 years with acute or convalescent COVID-19.

The chain joins TRBV28 to TRBJ2-1; 8 bases fit TRBD2. The V and J ends lost 7 bases and 5 bases, in that order; junction bases with no gene match: 7. CDR1 is MDHEN and CDR2 is SYDVKM in the germline V gene. The length of the CDR3 is 14 residues. DNA of the CDR3: TGTGCCAGCAATAAGCGGGAGATCAACAATGAGCAGTTCTTC. This sequence encodes CASNKREINNEQFF.

This chain links TRBV9 with TRBJ1-1; D uncertain. Trimming left V 2 bases short and J 1 base short, with 6 bases between. This CDR3 has 13 amino acids. Germline CDR1 is SGDLS and CDR2 is YYNGEE. The CDR3 nucleotides read TGTGCCAGCAGCGTGTTGGCGAACACTGAAGCTTTCTTT. Amino acids: CASSVLANTEAFF.

The rearrangement joins TRBV7-9 to TRBJ1-5; 9 nucleotides agree with TRBD1. V lost 5 bases to trimming and J lost 1 base; unmatched junction nucleotides: 6. Germline V gene sequence: CDR1 SEHNR, CDR2 FQNEAQ (reference sequence). This CDR3 is 16 amino acids long. The CDR3 is CASSLGQGISNQPQHF. The CDR3, as DNA: TGTGCCAGCAGCCTCGGACAGGGGATCAGCAATCAGCCCCAGCATTTT.

This rearrangement joins TRBV4-2 to TRBJ2-4; TRBD2 matches 7 bases. This CDR3 spans 16 amino acids. V dropped 0 bases and J dropped 1; count of bases not matched to a gene: 3. Germline CDR1 and CDR2: LGHNA and YNFKEQ. This CDR3 reads CASSQDPAGAKNIQYF. The CDR3 nucleotides are TGTGCCAGCAGCCAAGATCCAGCGGGGGCCAAAAACATTCAGTACTTC.

This sequence joins TRBV6-6 and TRBJ1-2; D gene unclear. The CDR3 length is 11 residues. Germline CDR1 is MNHNY and CDR2 is SVGAGI (reference sequence). The ends were cut back, 3 bases at V and 8 bases at J, with 7 bases in the middle. The CDR3 bases are TGTGCCAGCAGTTATTCGTCGGGCTACACCTTC. It encodes CASSYSSGYTF.

This clone occurred once. The CDR3 reads CASSFGPYNEQFF. The CDR3 DNA reads as TGTGCCAGCAGCTTTGGGCCCTACAATGAGCAGTTCTTC. The gene calls are TRBV7-2 and TRBJ2-1; D call uncertain. CDR3 length: 13 residues. V was trimmed by 3 bases and J by 2 bases, leaving 5 bases between them. Germline assignment: CDR1 SGHTA and CDR2 FQGNSA.

The CDR3 DNA sequence: TGTGCCAGCAGCTTAGGCAGGGTAAACACTGAAGCTTTCTTT. Encoded protein: CASSLGRVNTEAFF. The rearrangement uses TRBV7-2 and TRBJ1-1, with a weak D call TRBD1 (5 bases). Germline CDR1 is SGHTA and CDR2 is FQGNSA. The length of the CDR3 is 14 residues. With 1 base removed from V and 2 bases from J, the gap between germline ends came to 8 bases.

The genes are TRBV3-1 (or the pseudogene TRBV3-2) and TRBJ1-5; TRBD1 matches 8 bases. Germline CDR1 LGHDT, CDR2 YNNKEL (reference sequence). With 4 bases clipped from V and 4 bases from J, the junction kept 12 bases outside the gene matches. CDR3 size: 17 residues. This CDR3 is CASSPSDRGLRNQPQHF. The CDR3 region has the DNA TGTGCCAGCAGCCCCTCCGACAGGGGATTAAGGAATCAGCCCCAGCATTTT.

The CDR3 DNA sequence: TGTGCCAGCAGTTTTTGGCTAGTATCAGATACGCAGTATTTT. This encodes CASSFWLVSDTQYF. The chain carries TRBV6-2 or TRBV6-3 and TRBJ2-3; D uncertain. The V end lost 4 bases, the J end lost 4 bases, and 12 bases lay between the germline ends. CDR1 MNHEY and CDR2 SVGEGT come from the germline V gene. The CDR3 covers 14 residues.

This sequence joins TRBV7-2 and TRBJ2-7, with TRBD2 as a possible D gene (6 bases). The CDR3 runs to 15 residues. Germline CDR1 SGHTA, CDR2 FQGNSA. V shed 3 bases and J shed 0 bases, with 12 bases lying between them. The CDR3 reads CASSFRGNPSYEQYF. CDR3 nucleotides: TGTGCCAGCAGCTTTCGCGGGAACCCCTCCTACGAGCAGTACTTC.

The chain uses TRBV6-2 or TRBV6-3 and TRBJ1-1; D not resolved. Germline V gene sequence: CDR1 MNHEY, CDR2 SVGEGT. V dropped 0 bases and J dropped 6 bases, with 11 bases sitting between them. CDR3 length: 14 amino acids. The CDR3 DNA sequence: TGTGCCAGCAGTTACTCGACACAAGTAGCTGAAGCTTTCTTT. This sequence encodes CASSYSTQVAEAFF.

V is TRBV3-1 (or the pseudogene TRBV3-2) and J is TRBJ2-4, with TRBD2 matching 7 bases. V lost 5 bases, J lost 2 bases, and 9 bases stayed unmatched. The CDR3 covers 16 residues. CDR1 LGHDT and CDR2 YNNKEL come from the germline V gene (reference sequence). The CDR3, as DNA: TGTGCCAGCAGCTCACCAGCGGGATTGACCAAAAACATTCAGTACTTC. This gives the protein CASSSPAGLTKNIQYF.

The chain carries TRBV6-2 or TRBV6-3 and TRBJ1-6, with 8 bases fitting TRBD1. Germline V lookup: CDR1 MNHEY, CDR2 SVGEGT. There are 15 residues in the CDR3. The junction had 7 bases not matched to a gene; V was cut back by 6 bases and J by 6 bases. CDR3 residues: CASSSPGQANSPLHF. CDR3 in DNA: TGTGCCAGCAGCTCTCCGGGACAGGCTAATTCACCCCTCCACTTT.

The chain links TRBV6-5 to TRBJ1-1, with a possible D match to TRBD1 (5 bases). There are 14 residues in the CDR3. With 5 bases removed from V and 0 bases from J, the gap between germline ends came to 10 bases. Per germline, CDR1 MNHEY and CDR2 SVGAGI. The CDR3 region has the DNA TGTGCCAGCAGTAGGGGCCAGATGAACACTGAAGCTTTCTTT. It is translated as CASSRGQMNTEAFF.

This sequence joins TRBV5-1 and TRBJ2-2; 8 bases map to TRBD1. Germline V gives CDR1 SGHRS, CDR2 YFSETQ. With V trimmed by 0 bases and J by 7 bases, 2 bases remained unmatched. This CDR3 has 14 residues. The CDR3 nucleotides are TGCGCCAGCAGCTTGGCAGGGGGCTACGGGGAGCTGTTTTTT. Protein: CASSLAGGYGELFF. Full variable domain (rest looked up from reference TRBV5-1 and TRBJ2-2): KAGVTQTPRYLIKTRGQQVTLSCSPISGHRSVSWYQQTPGQGLQFLFEYFSETQRNKGNFPGRFSGRQFSNSRSEMNVSTLELGDSALYLCASSLAGGYGELFFGEGSRLTVL.

V and J are TRBV6-2 or TRBV6-3 and TRBJ1-2; 7 nucleotides agree with TRBD1. The CDR3 has 16 residues. After removal of 4 bases from V and 0 bases from J, the junction contained 8 bases not matched to a gene. Germline lookup yields CDR1 MNHEY and CDR2 SVGEGT. The CDR3 loop is CASSFEQGRANYGYTF. CDR3 DNA: TGTGCCAGCAGTTTCGAACAGGGGCGAGCTAACTATGGCTACACCTTC.

The V and J genes are TRBV28 and TRBJ1-1; 7 bases are a match to TRBD1. This CDR3 has 15 residues. CDR1 MDHEN and CDR2 SYDVKM come from the germline V gene. V lost 5 bases and J lost 2; bases outside the gene matches: 8. Here the CDR3 DNA reads TGTGCCAGCAGTCGAGACAGGGTAGGAAACACTGAAGCTTTCTTT. It specifies CASSRDRVGNTEAFF. Full variable domain (rest looked up from reference TRBV28 and TRBJ1-1): DVKVTQSSRYLVKRTGEKVFLECVQDMDHENMFWYRQDPGLGLRLIYFSYDVKMKEKGDIPEGYSVSREKKERFSLILESASTNQTSMYLCASSRDRVGNTEAFFGQGTRLTVV.

This clone has only a few counts. The CDR3 sequence: CASSADGGYTEAFF. Written as DNA, the CDR3 is TGTGCCAGCAGCGCCGACGGAGGGTATACTGAAGCTTTCTTT. This chain links TRBV9 with TRBJ1-1; D gene uncertain. The CDR3 covers 14 residues. V lost 3 bases and J 5 bases, leaving 14 bases between the germline ends. CDR1 is SGDLS, CDR2 YYNGEE, per germline.

The V gene is TRBV7-2, the J gene TRBJ2-2; the match to TRBD2 covers 14 bases. V shed 4 bases, J shed 6 bases, and the junction held 10 bases outside the gene matches. CDR1 SGHTA and CDR2 FQGNSA come from the germline V gene. CDR3 length equals 18 residues. The CDR3 coding sequence is TGTGCCAGCAGCTCGAACAGCCGACTAGCGGGAGGGCCCGGGGAGCTGTTTTTT. Translated, it gives CASSSNSRLAGGPGELFF.

This CDR3 is CASSDSSGGYEQYF. In DNA, the CDR3 is TGTGCCAGCAGCGATTCGTCAGGGGGCTACGAGCAGTACTTC. J is TRBJ2-7 and V is TRBV9; 7 bases match TRBD1. This CDR3 is built from 14 residues. Per the germline V gene, CDR1 is SGDLS and CDR2 is YYNGEE. V lost 3 bases, J lost 3 bases, and 6 bases stayed unmatched.

Turning to this clone: Different DNA sequences within this sample yield the same CDR3. V usage is TRBV3-1 (or the pseudogene TRBV3-2) and J usage is TRBJ1-6; 7 nucleotides align to TRBD1. This CDR3 is built from 14 residues. Per the germline V gene, CDR1 is LGHDT and CDR2 is YNNKEL (reference sequence). V lost 1 base to trimming and J lost 7 bases; unmatched junction nucleotides: 1. Written as DNA, the CDR3 is TGTGCCAGCAGCCAAGTACAGGGGAATTCACCCCTCCACTTT. It is translated as CASSQVQGNSPLHF.

This rearrangement joins TRBV3-1 (or the pseudogene TRBV3-2) to TRBJ2-2, with TRBD1 matching 11 bases. J was trimmed by 4 bases and V by 3 bases; bases with no gene match: 4. The CDR3 is 16 amino acids. From germline, CDR1 is LGHDT and CDR2 YNNKEL (reference sequence). The chain's CDR3 is CASSHGQGAVTGELFF. CDR3 sequence (DNA): TGTGCCAGCAGCCATGGACAGGGGGCCGTCACCGGGGAGCTGTTTTTT.

The chain joins TRBV6-6 to TRBJ1-2, with TRBD1 matching over 8 bases. The CDR3 has 15 amino acids. Germline-derived CDR1 and CDR2 are MNHNY and SVGAGI (reference sequence). Trimming at V came to 6 bases and at J to 3 bases, leaving 9 bases not matched to a gene. CDR3: CASRDVKTGDYGYTF. In DNA, the CDR3 is TGTGCCAGCAGGGACGTTAAGACAGGGGACTATGGCTACACCTTC.

The chain links TRBV6-6 to TRBJ2-1; D ambiguous. Germline V gene lookup returns CDR1 MNHNY and CDR2 SVGAGI (reference sequence). With 2 bases removed from V and 0 bases from J, the gap between germline ends came to 5 bases. This CDR3 contains 14 residues. For the CDR3, the DNA is TGTGCCAGCAGTTACGAGAGCTCCTACAATGAGCAGTTCTTC. It is translated as CASSYESSYNEQFF.

CDR3 amino acids: CASSLVGQGARDTQYF. The CDR3, as DNA: TGTGCCAGCAGCTTGGTGGGACAGGGGGCTAGAGATACGCAGTATTTT. The chain employs TRBV5-4 and TRBJ2-3, with 12 bases identical to TRBD1. The CDR3 is 16 residues long. V shed 0 bases and J 5 bases; nucleotides not matched to a gene: 4. Germline lookup yields CDR1 SGHNT and CDR2 YYREEE (reference sequence).

The rearrangement joins TRBV7-2 to TRBJ2-5, with 12 bases identical to TRBD2. Germline values: CDR1 SGHTA, CDR2 FQGNSA. This CDR3 is built from 18 residues. Trimming removed 5 bases from V and 4 bases from J; junction bases left unmatched: 14. The CDR3 DNA reads TGTGCCAGCAGCGCAGCCCTAGCGGGGGGGCCAGTGGGAGAGACCCAGTACTTC. It translates to CASSAALAGGPVGETQYF.

This chain joins TRBV19 and TRBJ1-1, with a tentative D call TRBD1 (5 bases). The germline CDR1 and CDR2 sequences are LNHDA and SQIVND (reference sequence). The CDR3 spans 14 residues. The ends were cut back, 3 bases at V and 3 bases at J, with 11 bases in the middle. The CDR3 region is CASSMGGWDTEAFF. In DNA form, the CDR3 reads TGTGCCAGTAGTATGGGGGGATGGGACACTGAAGCTTTCTTT.

V usage is TRBV7-9 and J usage is TRBJ1-2; the D is unclear. The CDR3 length is 12 residues. The V end was cut by 2 bases, the J end by 6 bases, with 7 bases between. Germline V gene sequence: CDR1 SEHNR, CDR2 FQNEAQ (reference sequence). The CDR3 DNA sequence: TGTGCCAGCAGCTTAACCGAGGATGGCTACACCTTC. Its protein is CASSLTEDGYTF.

Details on this clone: The identical CDR3 is also encoded by other nucleotide sequences in the sample. The chain links TRBV7-3 to TRBJ2-1; 14 positions agree with TRBD2. There are 15 residues in the CDR3. Germline V CDR1 and CDR2: SGHTA, FQGTGA. The trim removed 4 bases at V and 6 bases at J, leaving 2 bases unmatched. CDR3 sequence: CASSSGLAGVNEQFF. DNA of the CDR3: TGTGCCAGCAGCTCGGGACTAGCGGGAGTCAATGAGCAGTTCTTC.

This chain uses TRBV6-2 or TRBV6-3 with TRBJ2-3, with TRBD2 matching over 9 bases. The CDR3 runs 15 residues. Trimming took 6 bases from V and 2 from J; bases not matched to a gene: 6. CDR1 and CDR2 (germline): MNHEY, SVGEGT. The chain's CDR3 is CASSRLADHTDTQYF. In DNA form, the CDR3 reads TGTGCCAGCAGCAGACTAGCGGACCACACAGATACGCAGTATTTT.